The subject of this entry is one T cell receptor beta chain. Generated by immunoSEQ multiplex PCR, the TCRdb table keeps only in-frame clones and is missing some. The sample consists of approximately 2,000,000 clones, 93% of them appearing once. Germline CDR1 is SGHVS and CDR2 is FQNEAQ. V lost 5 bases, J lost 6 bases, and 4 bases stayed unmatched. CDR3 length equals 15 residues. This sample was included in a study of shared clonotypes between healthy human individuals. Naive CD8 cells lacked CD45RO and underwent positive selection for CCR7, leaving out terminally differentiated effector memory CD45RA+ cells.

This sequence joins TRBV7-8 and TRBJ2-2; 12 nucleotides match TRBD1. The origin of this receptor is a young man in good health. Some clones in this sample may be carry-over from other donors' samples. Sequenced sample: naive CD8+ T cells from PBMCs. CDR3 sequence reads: CASSPGTGGSGELFF. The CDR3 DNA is TGTGCCAGCAGCCCAGGGACAGGGGGCTCCGGGGAGCTGTTTTTT.